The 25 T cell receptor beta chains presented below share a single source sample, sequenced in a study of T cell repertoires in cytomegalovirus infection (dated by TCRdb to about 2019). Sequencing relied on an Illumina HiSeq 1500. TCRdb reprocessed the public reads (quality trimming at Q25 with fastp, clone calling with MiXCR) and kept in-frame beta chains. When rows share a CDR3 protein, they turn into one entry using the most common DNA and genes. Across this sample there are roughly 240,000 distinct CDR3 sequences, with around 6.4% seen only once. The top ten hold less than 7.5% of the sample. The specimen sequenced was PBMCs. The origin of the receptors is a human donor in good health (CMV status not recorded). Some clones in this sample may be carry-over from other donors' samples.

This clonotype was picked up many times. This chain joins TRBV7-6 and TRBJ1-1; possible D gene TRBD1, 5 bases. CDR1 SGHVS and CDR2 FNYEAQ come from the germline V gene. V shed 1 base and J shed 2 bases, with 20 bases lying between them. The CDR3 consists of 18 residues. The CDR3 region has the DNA TGTGCCAGCAGCTTAGTAAGGTTGGGGCCTCTTACTAACACTGAAGCTTTCTTT. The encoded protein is CASSLVRLGPLTNTEAFF.

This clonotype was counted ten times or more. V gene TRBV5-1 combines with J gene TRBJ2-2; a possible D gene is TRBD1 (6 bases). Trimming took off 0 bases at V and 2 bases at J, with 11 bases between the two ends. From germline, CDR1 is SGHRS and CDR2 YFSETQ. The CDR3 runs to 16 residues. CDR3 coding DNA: TGCGCCAGCAGCTTGGTAAGGACAGCCAACACCGGGGAGCTGTTTTTT. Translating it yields CASSLVRTANTGELFF.

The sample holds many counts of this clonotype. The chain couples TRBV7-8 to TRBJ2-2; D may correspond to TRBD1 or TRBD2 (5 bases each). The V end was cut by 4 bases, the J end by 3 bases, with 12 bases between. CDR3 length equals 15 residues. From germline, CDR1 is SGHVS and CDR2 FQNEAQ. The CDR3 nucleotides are TGTGCCAGCAGCTACCGGGACGGAGACACCGGGGAGCTGTTTTTT. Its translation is CASSYRDGDTGELFF.

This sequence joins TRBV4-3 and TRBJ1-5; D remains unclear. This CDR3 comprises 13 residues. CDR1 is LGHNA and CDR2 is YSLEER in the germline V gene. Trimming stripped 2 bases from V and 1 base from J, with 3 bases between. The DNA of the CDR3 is TGCGCCAGCAGCCAACGGAGCAATCAGCCCCAGCATTTT. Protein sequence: CASSQRSNQPQHF.

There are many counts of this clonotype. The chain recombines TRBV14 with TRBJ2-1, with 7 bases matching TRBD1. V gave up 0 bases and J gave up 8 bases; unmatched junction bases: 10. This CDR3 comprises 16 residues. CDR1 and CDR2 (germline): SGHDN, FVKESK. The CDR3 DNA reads TGTGCCAGCAGCCAAGATCGAGGGACAGCCGCGTATGAGCAGTTCTTC. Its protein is CASSQDRGTAAYEQFF.

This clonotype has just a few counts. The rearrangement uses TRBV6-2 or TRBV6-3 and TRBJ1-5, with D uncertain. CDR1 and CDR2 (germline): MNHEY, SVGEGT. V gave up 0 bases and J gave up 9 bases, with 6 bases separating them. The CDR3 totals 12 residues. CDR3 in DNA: TGTGCCAGCAGTTACTCGCGGTGGCCCCAGCATTTT. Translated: CASSYSRWPQHF.

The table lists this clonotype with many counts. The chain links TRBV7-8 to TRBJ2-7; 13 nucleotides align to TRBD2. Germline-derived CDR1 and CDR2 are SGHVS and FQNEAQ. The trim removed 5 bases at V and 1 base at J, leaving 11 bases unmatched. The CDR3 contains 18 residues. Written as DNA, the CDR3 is TGTGCCAGCAGCCCTTACCGACTAGCGGGGGGCCAATCCTACGAGCAGTACTTC. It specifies CASSPYRLAGGQSYEQYF.

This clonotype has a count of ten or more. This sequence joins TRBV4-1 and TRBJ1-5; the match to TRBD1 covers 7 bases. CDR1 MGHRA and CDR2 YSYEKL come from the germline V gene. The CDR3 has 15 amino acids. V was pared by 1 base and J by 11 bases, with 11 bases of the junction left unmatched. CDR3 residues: CASSQVLGTGATQHF. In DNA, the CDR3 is TGCGCCAGCAGCCAAGTACTCGGCACAGGGGCCACCCAGCATTTT.

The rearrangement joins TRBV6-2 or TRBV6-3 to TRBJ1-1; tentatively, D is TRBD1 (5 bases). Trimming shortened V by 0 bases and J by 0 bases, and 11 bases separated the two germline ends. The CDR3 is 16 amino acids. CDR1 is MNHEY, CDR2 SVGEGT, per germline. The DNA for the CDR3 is TGTGCCAGCAGTTACTCGGGCGTCAGGGTGAACACTGAAGCTTTCTTT. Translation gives CASSYSGVRVNTEAFF.

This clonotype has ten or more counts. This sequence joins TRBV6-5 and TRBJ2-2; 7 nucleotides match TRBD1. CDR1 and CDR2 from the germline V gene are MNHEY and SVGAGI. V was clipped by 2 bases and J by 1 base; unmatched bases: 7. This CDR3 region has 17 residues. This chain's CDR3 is CASSYLTGLKNTGELFF. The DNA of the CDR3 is TGTGCCAGCAGTTACCTGACAGGGCTGAAGAACACCGGGGAGCTGTTTTTT.

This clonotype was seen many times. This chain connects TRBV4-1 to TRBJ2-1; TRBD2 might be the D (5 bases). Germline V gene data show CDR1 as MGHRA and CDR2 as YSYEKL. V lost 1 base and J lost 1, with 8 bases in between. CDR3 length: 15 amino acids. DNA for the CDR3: TGCGCCAGCAGCCAAGTGGACTTGTCCTACAATGAGCAGTTCTTC. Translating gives CASSQVDLSYNEQFF.

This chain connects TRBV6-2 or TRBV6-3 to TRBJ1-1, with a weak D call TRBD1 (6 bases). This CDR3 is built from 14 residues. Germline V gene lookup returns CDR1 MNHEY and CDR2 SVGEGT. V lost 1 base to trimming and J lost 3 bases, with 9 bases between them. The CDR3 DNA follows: TGTGCCAGCAGTTACTTGGCAGGGGACACTGAAGCTTTCTTT. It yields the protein CASSYLAGDTEAFF.

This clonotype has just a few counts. In DNA form, the CDR3 reads TGTGCCAGCAGGGAAAGACTCAACTCCTACGAGCAGTACTTC. It codes for CASRERLNSYEQYF. The chain is built from TRBV5-4 and TRBJ2-7; no clear D. CDR1 is SGHNT, CDR2 YYREEE, per germline (reference sequence). This CDR3 region has 14 residues. The germline V and J ends were trimmed by 5 bases and 0 bases, with 12 bases remaining between them. The whole variable domain, remainder taken from reference TRBV5-4 and TRBJ2-7, is ETGVTQSPTHLIKTRGQQVTLRCSSQSGHNTVSWYQQALGQGPQFIFQYYREEENGRGNFPPRFSGLQFPNYSSELNVNALELDDSALYLCASRERLNSYEQYFGPGTRLTVT.

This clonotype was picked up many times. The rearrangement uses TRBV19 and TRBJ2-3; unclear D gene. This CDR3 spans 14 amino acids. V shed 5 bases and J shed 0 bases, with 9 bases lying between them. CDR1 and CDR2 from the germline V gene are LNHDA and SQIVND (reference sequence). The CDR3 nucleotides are TGTGCCAGTAGTTGGCGGAGTAGCACAGATACGCAGTATTTT. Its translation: CASSWRSSTDTQYF.

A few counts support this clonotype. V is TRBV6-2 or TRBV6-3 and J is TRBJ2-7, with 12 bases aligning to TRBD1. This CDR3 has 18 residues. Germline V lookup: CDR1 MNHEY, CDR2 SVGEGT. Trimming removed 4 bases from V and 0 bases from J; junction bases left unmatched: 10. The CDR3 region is CASSSRGGQGATSYEQYF. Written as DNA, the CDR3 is TGTGCCAGCAGTTCCCGTGGGGGACAGGGGGCGACCTCCTACGAGCAGTACTTC.

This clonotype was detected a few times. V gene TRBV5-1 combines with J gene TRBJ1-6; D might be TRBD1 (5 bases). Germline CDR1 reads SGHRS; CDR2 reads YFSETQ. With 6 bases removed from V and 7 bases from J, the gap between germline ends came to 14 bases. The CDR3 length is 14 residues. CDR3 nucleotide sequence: TGCGCCAGCACCAAGGGACTGACAAATTCACCCCTCCACTTT. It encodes CASTKGLTNSPLHF.

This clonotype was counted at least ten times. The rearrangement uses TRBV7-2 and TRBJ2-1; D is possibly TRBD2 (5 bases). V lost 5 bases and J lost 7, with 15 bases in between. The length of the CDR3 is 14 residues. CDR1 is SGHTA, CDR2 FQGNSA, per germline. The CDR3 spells CASSRIVGSNEQFF. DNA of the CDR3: TGTGCCAGCAGCCGCATAGTGGGGAGTAATGAGCAGTTCTTC. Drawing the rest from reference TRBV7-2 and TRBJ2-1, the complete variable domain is GAGVSQSPSNKVTEKGKDVELRCDPISGHTALYWYRQSLGQGLEFLIYFQGNSAPDKSGLPSDRFSAERTGGSVSTLTIQRTQQEDSAVYLCASSRIVGSNEQFFGPGTRLTVL.

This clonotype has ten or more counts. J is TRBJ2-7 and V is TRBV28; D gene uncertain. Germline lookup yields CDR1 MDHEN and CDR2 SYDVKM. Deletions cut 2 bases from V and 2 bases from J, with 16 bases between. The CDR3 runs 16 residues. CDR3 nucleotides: TGTGCCAGCAGTTTAATTCGGGCAGGCCCCCCCTACGAGCAGTACTTC. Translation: CASSLIRAGPPYEQYF.

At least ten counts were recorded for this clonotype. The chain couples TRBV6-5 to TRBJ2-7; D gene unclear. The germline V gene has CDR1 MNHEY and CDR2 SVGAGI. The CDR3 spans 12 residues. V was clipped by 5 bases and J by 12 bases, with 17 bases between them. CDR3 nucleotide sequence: TGTGCCAGCAGTGCCGACCGGAAACATCTGTACTTC. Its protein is CASSADRKHLYF.

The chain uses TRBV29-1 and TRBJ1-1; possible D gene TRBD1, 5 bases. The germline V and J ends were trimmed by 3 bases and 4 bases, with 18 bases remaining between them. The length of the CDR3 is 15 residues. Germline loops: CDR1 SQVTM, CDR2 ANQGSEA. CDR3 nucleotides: TGCAGCGTTGAGGCCGGGCCCGGAAGGGGCACTGAAGCTTTCTTT. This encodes CSVEAGPGRGTEAFF.

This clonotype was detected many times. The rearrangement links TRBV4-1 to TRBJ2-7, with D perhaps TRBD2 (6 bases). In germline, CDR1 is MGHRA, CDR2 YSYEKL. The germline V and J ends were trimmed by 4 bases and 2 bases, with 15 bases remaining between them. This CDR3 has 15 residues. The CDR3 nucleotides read TGCGCCAGCAGCCCCGGGACTTACACTCCCTACGAGCAGTACTTC. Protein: CASSPGTYTPYEQYF.

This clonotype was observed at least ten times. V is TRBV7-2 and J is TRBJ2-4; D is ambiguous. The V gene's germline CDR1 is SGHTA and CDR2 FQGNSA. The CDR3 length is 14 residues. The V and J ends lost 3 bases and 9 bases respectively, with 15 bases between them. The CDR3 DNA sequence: TGTGCCAGCAGCTTGTTCCGCATTCCGGGCATTCAGTACTTC. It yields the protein CASSLFRIPGIQYF.

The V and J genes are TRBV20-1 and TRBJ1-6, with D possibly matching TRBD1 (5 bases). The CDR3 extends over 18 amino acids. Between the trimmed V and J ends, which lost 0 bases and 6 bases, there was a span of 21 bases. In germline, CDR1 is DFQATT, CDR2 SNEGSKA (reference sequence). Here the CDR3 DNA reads TGCAGTGCTAGAGAAACATACCCGGGGGGAACTATTAATTCACCCCTCCACTTT. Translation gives CSARETYPGGTINSPLHF.

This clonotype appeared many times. DNA of the CDR3: TGTGCCAGCAGTGGGACCGGCACTATCTACGAGCAGTACTTC. It translates to CASSGTGTIYEQYF. This rearrangement joins TRBV2 to TRBJ2-7; D is unclear. The V gene lost 4 bases and the J gene lost 3 bases, with 13 bases spanning the gap. The germline CDR1 and CDR2 sequences are SNHLY and FYNNEI. This CDR3 has 14 amino acids.

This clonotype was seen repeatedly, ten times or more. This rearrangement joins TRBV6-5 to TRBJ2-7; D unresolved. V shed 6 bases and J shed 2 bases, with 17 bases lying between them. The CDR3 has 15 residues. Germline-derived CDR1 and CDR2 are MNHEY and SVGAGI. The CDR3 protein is CASRPTSFPPYEQYF. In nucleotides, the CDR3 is TGTGCCAGCAGACCCACAAGTTTCCCGCCCTACGAGCAGTACTTC.